This T cell receptor (beta chain) comes out of a study of T cells in Graves' hyperthyroidism and ophthalmopathy. Study as a whole: Once the initial diagnosis was made, peripheral blood was obtained before any treatment.

The CDR3 covers 14 residues. The ends lost 6 bases at V and 10 bases at J; junction bases unmatched: 11. Germline CDR1 and CDR2: SGHAT and FQDESV (reference sequence). Absence of ophthalmopathy progression within 18 months defined stable Graves' hyperthyroidism. Those patients with uncontrolled infection, other autoimmune disease, pregnancy or lactation were excluded. This clonotype occurred many times. RNA transcripts served as the template for amplifying TCR beta CDR3 regions. With the HTBI primer set, the TCR CDR3 went through a first round of RT-PCR. MiXCR was run by TCRdb on the multiplex PCR reads, yielding one entry per CDR3 protein. The sample lists hundreds of thousands of distinct CDR3 sequences, 14% to 15% occurring once.

The clonotype comes from a woman aged 25 to 39 with Graves' hyperthyroidism. The chain recombines TRBV11-1 with TRBJ2-1, with TRBD2 matching 8 bases. The specimen was blood. CDR3 nucleotides: TGTGCCAGCAGTCCTGGCCTAGCGGGCATGGAGCAGTTCTTC. It translates to CASSPGLAGMEQFF.